One sample yielded the 12 T cell receptor beta chains listed below, sequenced in a study of beta chain features in type 1 diabetes. What was sequenced were expressed TCRB transcripts, since all of the isolated RNA had been reverse transcribed. The protocol was immunoSEQ multiplex PCR, while the TCRdb copy is restricted to in-frame clones and leaves out a portion. This sample carries fewer than 550,000 clones, about an eighth of them seen once, and the ten largest clones take approximately 0.05%. The sequenced sample consisted of naive CD4+ T cells from blood. All receptors derive from a woman under 30 in good health.

J is TRBJ1-2 and V is TRBV7-2; D gene ambiguous. The germline CDR1 and CDR2 sequences are SGHTA and FQGNSA. Trimming removed 0 bases from V and 9 bases from J, with 11 bases in between. This CDR3 is built from 13 residues. CDR3 residues: CASSLANYGSYTF. The CDR3 DNA reads as TGTGCCAGCAGCTTAGCGAATTATGGAAGCTACACCTTC.

This clone was observed a few times. The chain carries TRBV23-1 and TRBJ1-6; 8 bases map to TRBD1. TRBV23-1 is marked as an open reading frame, function uncertain. The CDR3 covers 16 residues. V shed 2 bases and J 8 bases; nucleotides not matched to a gene: 8. CDR3 sequence: CASSQERETGDSPLHF. The CDR3 region has the DNA TGCGCCAGCAGTCAAGAGCGTGAGACAGGGGATTCACCCCTCCACTTT.

The CDR3 coding sequence is TGTGCCAGCAAGCCGGGGGGCGCAGATACGCAGTATTTT. This gives the protein CASKPGGADTQYF. The V call is TRBV28, the J call TRBJ2-3; tentatively, D is TRBD2 (7 bases). Trimming removed 7 bases from V and 4 bases from J, with 12 bases in between. The CDR3 extends over 13 amino acids. Germline V gene data show CDR1 as MDHEN and CDR2 as SYDVKM.

The chain is built from TRBV18 and TRBJ1-1, with TRBD1 matching over 7 bases. The CDR3 runs to 13 residues. Germline V CDR1 and CDR2: KGHSH, LQKENI. J was trimmed by 7 bases and V by 3 bases; bases with no gene match: 5. The CDR3 protein is CASSPIGTDEAFF. The CDR3 region has the DNA TGTGCCAGCTCACCTATCGGGACAGATGAAGCTTTCTTT.

The rearrangement links TRBV30 to TRBJ1-4; weak D call: TRBD1 (6 bases). Trimming stripped 1 base from V and 8 bases from J, with 17 bases between. CDR1 is GTSNPN and CDR2 is SVGIG in the germline V gene (reference sequence). The CDR3 is 15 residues long. This CDR3 is CAWSEGQGSWEKLFF. CDR3 coding DNA: TGTGCCTGGAGTGAAGGGCAGGGGTCGTGGGAAAAACTGTTTTTT.

The chain is built from TRBV9 and TRBJ2-1, with D possibly TRBD2 on 6 matching bases. CDR1 and CDR2 from the germline V gene are SGDLS and YYNGEE. The CDR3 is 15 amino acids. Trimming took 2 bases from V and 9 from J, leaving 18 bases between them. The CDR3 DNA is TGTGCCAGCAGCGTGAGGAGTAGCGGAGACGGTGAGCAGTTCTTC. Translated: CASSVRSSGDGEQFF.

This chain joins TRBV14 and TRBJ2-7, with 10 bases that match TRBD1. The germline V gene has CDR1 SGHDN and CDR2 FVKESK. With 1 base clipped from V and 3 bases from J, the junction kept 6 bases outside the gene matches. The CDR3 has 16 amino acids. In DNA, the CDR3 is TGTGCCAGCAGCCAAGTCCCGGGACAGGGGAGCTACGAGCAGTACTTC. Translated, it gives CASSQVPGQGSYEQYF. The complete variable domain, with remaining parts taken from reference TRBV14 and TRBJ2-7, reads EAGVTQFPSHSVIEKGQTVTLRCDPISGHDNLYWYRRVMGKEIKFLLHFVKESKQDESGMPNNRFLAERTGGTYSTLKVQPAELEDSGVYFCASSQVPGQGSYEQYFGPGTRLTVT.

This clone was detected only a few times. Its ends do not fully match the called genes, so a read error is possible. The J gene is TRBJ2-1, the V gene TRBV7-7; D is uncertain. CDR1 SSHAT and CDR2 FNYEAQ come from the germline V gene (reference sequence). The CDR3 covers 11 residues. CDR3 in DNA: TGTGCTAGCAGCCCCGGGCCCACCCCGTTCTTC. It codes for CASSPGPTPFF.

The genes are TRBV5-1 and TRBJ2-6; D is unresolved. The CDR3 is 16 amino acids. The ends were cut back, 0 bases at V and 0 bases at J, with 7 bases in the middle. CDR1 is SGHRS, CDR2 YFSETQ, per germline. In nucleotides, the CDR3 is TGCGCCAGCAGCTTGGTTCTCGACTCTGGGGCCAACGTCCTGACTTTC. This codes for CASSLVLDSGANVLTF. Full variable domain (outside the CDR3, taken from reference TRBV5-1 and TRBJ2-6): KAGVTQTPRYLIKTRGQQVTLSCSPISGHRSVSWYQQTPGQGLQFLFEYFSETQRNKGNFPGRFSGRQFSNSRSEMNVSTLELGDSALYLCASSLVLDSGANVLTFGAGSRLTVL.

V and J are TRBV7-2 and TRBJ2-7, with D unresolved. Between the trimmed V and J ends, which lost 1 base and 2 bases, there was a span of 12 bases. The CDR3 contains 15 residues. Germline CDR1 and CDR2: SGHTA and FQGNSA. Written as DNA, the CDR3 is TGTGCCAGCAGCTTAGGTTGGCAGTCGACCTACGAGCAGTACGTC. Translation: CASSLGWQSTYEQYV.

This clone was found a few times. The rearrangement links TRBV19 to TRBJ1-1; D is unresolved. Trimming removed 6 bases from V and 2 bases from J, with 13 bases in between. CDR1 LNHDA and CDR2 SQIVND come from the germline V gene (reference sequence). This CDR3 comprises 14 residues. This chain's CDR3 is CASRLKYANTEAFF. CDR3 nucleotide sequence: TGTGCCAGTAGGCTAAAGTACGCCAACACTGAAGCTTTCTTT.

CDR3 sequence reads: CASSLRTLGANVLTF. CDR3 coding DNA: TGCGCCAGCAGCTTGCGCACTCTGGGGGCCAACGTCCTGACTTTC. V and J are TRBV5-1 and TRBJ2-6; D is undetermined. V was trimmed by 1 base and J by 4 bases, leaving 9 bases between them. The CDR3 has 15 amino acids. The germline V gene encodes CDR1 SGHRS and CDR2 YFSETQ.